This passage covers 6 T cell receptor beta chains from one sample sequenced in a study of T cell responses to AZD1222 COVID-19 vaccine. TCRdb's copy holds only in-frame clones and misses some; the assay was immunoSEQ multiplex PCR. Of roughly 70,000 clones listed, 86% are singletons. This sample comprised peripheral blood, obtained on day 0 of AZD1222 vaccination. Every receptor here comes from an adult in good health.

This clone was counted once. The CDR3 nucleotides read TGTGCCTGGAGTCACGGTCGGGTCTCTGGAAACACCATATATTTT. Its translation is CAWSHGRVSGNTIYF. The V and J genes are TRBV30 and TRBJ1-3; no clear D gene. There are 15 residues in the CDR3. Trimming took 2 bases from V and 0 from J, leaving 11 bases between them. The germline gives CDR1 GTSNPN, CDR2 SVGIG (reference sequence).

CDR3 sequence (DNA): TGCGCCAGCAGCGTAGGGACTAGCGGCACAGATACGCAGTATTTT. Translating it yields CASSVGTSGTDTQYF. The rearrangement uses TRBV5-1 and TRBJ2-3, with 10 positions matching TRBD2. In germline, CDR1 is SGHRS, CDR2 YFSETQ. The CDR3 runs 15 residues. J was trimmed by 1 base and V by 4 bases; bases with no gene match: 3.

This chain joins TRBV9 and TRBJ1-3; 8 bases line up with TRBD1. Germline values: CDR1 SGDLS, CDR2 YYNGEE. The CDR3 extends over 15 amino acids. The J segment lost 8 bases and the V segment lost 0 bases, leaving 7 bases of the junction unmatched. This CDR3 reads CASSVVGQVMDTIYF. The CDR3 DNA reads TGTGCCAGCAGCGTAGTGGGACAGGTGATGGACACCATATATTTT.

This chain links TRBV5-6 with TRBJ1-4, with TRBD1 matching over 8 bases. Germline CDR1 is SGHDT and CDR2 is YYEEEE. V dropped 3 bases and J dropped 6; count of bases not matched to a gene: 4. This CDR3 region has 14 residues. The chain's CDR3 is CASSWTGPDEKLFF. The CDR3 region has the DNA TGTGCCAGCAGCTGGACAGGGCCGGATGAAAAACTGTTTTTT.

The V call is TRBV7-9, the J call TRBJ2-3, with D possibly TRBD2 on 7 matching bases. CDR1 and CDR2 from the germline V gene are SEHNR and FQNEAQ (reference sequence). Trimming removed 4 bases at V and 6 bases at J, with 14 bases between. This CDR3 region has 14 residues. The CDR3 region is CASSWGGARDTQYF. As DNA, the CDR3 is TGTGCCAGCAGCTGGGGGGGCGCTCGGGATACGCAGTATTTT. The full variable domain, completed using reference TRBV7-9 and TRBJ2-3, is DTGVSQNPRHKITKRGQNVTFRCDPISEHNRLYWYRQTLGQGPEFLTYFQNEAQLEKSRLLSDRFSAERPKGSFSTLEIQRTEQGDSAMYLCASSWGGARDTQYFGPGTRLTVL.

The V gene is TRBV12-3 or TRBV12-4, the J gene TRBJ1-2; D not resolved. This CDR3 contains 13 residues. V gave up 1 base and J gave up 2 bases, with 5 bases separating them. The CDR3 DNA reads TGTGCCAGCAGTTTAGGTCCAAACTATGGCTACACCTTC. Protein: CASSLGPNYGYTF.